The following is a TCR beta chain sequence with its context. Its antigen remains unidentified. This entry belongs to a study of a mutant IDH1 vaccine in newly diagnosed glioma. Turning to the study itself: The earlier regimen, radiotherapy, temozolomide, or both, was most often both.

Time point reported: week 47, end of study. It was 300 ug of mutant IDH1 20-mer peptide that made up each vaccine dose, given with topical imiquimod. The donors had new WHO grade 3 or 4 astrocytomas; these were IDH1-mutant and ATRX-lost. The table came from immunoSEQ multiplex PCR; TCRdb's copy has only in-frame clones and leaves some out. The sample has some 49,000 clones, roughly 72% seen once; the top ten hold over 4.5%. There are 14 residues in the CDR3. Germline loops: CDR1 LGHNA, CDR2 YSLEER. V lost 6 bases, J lost 0 bases, and 4 bases stayed unmatched. Study results and caveats: Vaccination induced immune responses in about 93% of patients.

The receptor comes from a woman in her 40s with glioma. Some clones in this sample may be carry-over from other donors' samples. V gene TRBV4-3 combines with J gene TRBJ1-2, with TRBD1 matching 7 bases. The sequencing here drew on PBMCs, taken from a glioma patient whose treatment included an IDH1 peptide vaccine. CDR3 DNA: TGCGCCAGCAGTCAGGGGGGGGCTAACTATGGCTACACCTTC. This codes for CASSQGGANYGYTF.